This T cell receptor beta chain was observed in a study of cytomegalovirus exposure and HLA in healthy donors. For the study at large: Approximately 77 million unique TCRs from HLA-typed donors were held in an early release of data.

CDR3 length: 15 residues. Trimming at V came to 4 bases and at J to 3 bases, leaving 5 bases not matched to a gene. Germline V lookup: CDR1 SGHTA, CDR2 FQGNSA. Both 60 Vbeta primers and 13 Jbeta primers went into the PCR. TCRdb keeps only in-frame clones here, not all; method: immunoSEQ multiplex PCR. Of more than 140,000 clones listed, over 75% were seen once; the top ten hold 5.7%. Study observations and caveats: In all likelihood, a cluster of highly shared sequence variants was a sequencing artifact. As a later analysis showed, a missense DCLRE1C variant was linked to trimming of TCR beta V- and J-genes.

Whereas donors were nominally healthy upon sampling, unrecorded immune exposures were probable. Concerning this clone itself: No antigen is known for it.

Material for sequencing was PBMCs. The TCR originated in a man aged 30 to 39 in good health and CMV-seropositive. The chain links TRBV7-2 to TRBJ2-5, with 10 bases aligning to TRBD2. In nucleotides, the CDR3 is TGTGCCAGCAGCTCTAGCGGGAGACAAGAAGAGACCCAGTACTTC. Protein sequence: CASSSSGRQEETQYF. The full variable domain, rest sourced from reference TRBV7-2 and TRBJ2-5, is GAGVSQSPSNKVTEKGKDVELRCDPISGHTALYWYRQSLGQGLEFLIYFQGNSAPDKSGLPSDRFSAERTGGSVSTLTIQRTQQEDSAVYLCASSSSGRQEETQYFGPGTRLLVL.